This T cell receptor (beta chain) was found in a study of cytomegalovirus exposure and HLA in healthy donors. Study findings and constraints: Data from an earlier analysis indicated that most TCR beta V segments were productive either about 90% or about 30% of the time. The authors later linked a missense DCLRE1C variant to TCR beta V- and J-gene trimming. Upon later analysis, HLA-associated TCR beta chains proved more clonally expanded than other, equally common chains.

The CDR3 contains 14 residues. Germline V gene data show CDR1 as LGHNA and CDR2 as YNFKEQ. About this clone: Its antigen is not identified.

Both 60 Vbeta primers and 13 Jbeta primers went into the PCR. In the original processing: Around 76 million unique TCR beta chains, roughly 12 million shared, were counted in a later analysis. Assay: immunoSEQ multiplex PCR; the TCRdb copy retains only in-frame clones and omits some. V and J calls and clone size follow that table, whereas D and trimming were derived from the DNA. The sample carries some 250,000 clones, about 81% recorded once. Sequences were obtained from PBMCs. This chain uses TRBV4-2 with TRBJ2-5, with TRBD2 matching 7 bases. The J call may be faulty, since TRBJ2-7 better matches the DNA end. The TCR comes from a woman in her thirties or forties in good health and CMV-seropositive. The CDR3 reads CASSQDMTSHEQYF. CDR3 coding DNA: TGTGCCAGCAGCCAAGATATGACTAGCCACGAGCAGTACTTC.